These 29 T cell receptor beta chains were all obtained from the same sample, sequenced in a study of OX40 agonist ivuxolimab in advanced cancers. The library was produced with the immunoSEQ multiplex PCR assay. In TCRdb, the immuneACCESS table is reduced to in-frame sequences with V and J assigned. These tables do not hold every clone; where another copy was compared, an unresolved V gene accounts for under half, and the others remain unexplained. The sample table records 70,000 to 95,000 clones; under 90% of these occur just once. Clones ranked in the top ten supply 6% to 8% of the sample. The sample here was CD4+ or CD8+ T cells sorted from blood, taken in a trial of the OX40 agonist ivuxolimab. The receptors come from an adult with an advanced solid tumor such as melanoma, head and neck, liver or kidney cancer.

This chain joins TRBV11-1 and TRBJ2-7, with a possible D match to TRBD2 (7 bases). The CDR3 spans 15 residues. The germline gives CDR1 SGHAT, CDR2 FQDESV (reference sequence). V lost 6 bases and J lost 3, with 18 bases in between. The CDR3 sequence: CASSPGGMFIYEQYF. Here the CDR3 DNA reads TGTGCCAGCAGTCCGGGGGGCATGTTCATCTACGAGCAGTACTTC. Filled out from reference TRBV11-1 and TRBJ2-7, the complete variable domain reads EAEVAQSPRYKITEKSQAVAFWCDPISGHATLYWYRQILGQGPELLVQFQDESVVDDSQLPKDRFSAERLKGVDSTLKIQPAELGDSAMYLCASSPGGMFIYEQYFGPGTRLTVT.

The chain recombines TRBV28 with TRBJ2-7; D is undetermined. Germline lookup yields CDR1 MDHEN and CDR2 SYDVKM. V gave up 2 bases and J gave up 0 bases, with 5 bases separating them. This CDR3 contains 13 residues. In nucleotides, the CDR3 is TGTGCCAGCAGTTTAGTCCTCTCCTACGAGCAGTACTTC. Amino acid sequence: CASSLVLSYEQYF.

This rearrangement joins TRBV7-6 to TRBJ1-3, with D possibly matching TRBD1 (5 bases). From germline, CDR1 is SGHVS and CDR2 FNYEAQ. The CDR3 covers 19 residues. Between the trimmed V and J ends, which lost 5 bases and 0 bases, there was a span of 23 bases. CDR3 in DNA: TGTGCCAGCAGCCCACCGGTGGGGAGGGGTCTGTTCTCTGGAAACACCATATATTTT. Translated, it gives CASSPPVGRGLFSGNTIYF.

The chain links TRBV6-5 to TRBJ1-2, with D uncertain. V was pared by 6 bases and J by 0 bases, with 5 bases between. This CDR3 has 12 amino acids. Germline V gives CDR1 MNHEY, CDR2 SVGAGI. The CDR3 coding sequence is TGTGCCAGCAGGTTTGCTAACTATGGCTACACCTTC. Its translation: CASRFANYGYTF.

The CDR3, as DNA: TGTGCCAGCAGCCCCGGGACTAGCCTTTTCGAGCAGTACGTC. It specifies CASSPGTSLFEQYV. The chain joins TRBV6-5 to TRBJ2-7; 9 positions agree with TRBD2. V lost 6 bases and J lost 6; bases outside the gene matches: 9. CDR3 length: 14 residues. Per the germline V gene, CDR1 is MNHEY and CDR2 is SVGAGI.

Here the CDR3 DNA reads TGTGCCAGTAGGCAGGAGTATAGCAATCAGCCCCAGCATTTT. It specifies CASRQEYSNQPQHF. The chain recombines TRBV19 with TRBJ1-5; D not resolved. V lost 6 bases and J lost 0, with 9 bases in between. Germline assignment: CDR1 LNHDA and CDR2 SQIVND (reference sequence). The CDR3 length is 14 residues.

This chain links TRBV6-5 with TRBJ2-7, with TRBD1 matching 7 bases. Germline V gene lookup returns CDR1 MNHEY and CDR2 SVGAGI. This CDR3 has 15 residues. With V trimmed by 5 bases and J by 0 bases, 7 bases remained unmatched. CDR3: CASSPTGTASYEQYV. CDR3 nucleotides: TGTGCCAGCAGTCCCACCGGGACAGCCTCCTACGAGCAGTACGTC.

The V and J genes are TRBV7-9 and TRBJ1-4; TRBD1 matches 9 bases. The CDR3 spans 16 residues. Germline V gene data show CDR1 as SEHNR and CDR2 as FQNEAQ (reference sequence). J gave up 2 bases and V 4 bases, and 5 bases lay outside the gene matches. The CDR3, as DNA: TGTGCCAGCAGCTCGGGACAGGGTCTCACTAATGAAAAACTGTTTTTT. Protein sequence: CASSSGQGLTNEKLFF. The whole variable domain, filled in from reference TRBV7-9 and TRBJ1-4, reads DTGVSQNPRHKITKRGQNVTFRCDPISEHNRLYWYRQTLGQGPEFLTYFQNEAQLEKSRLLSDRFSAERPKGSFSTLEIQRTEQGDSAMYLCASSSGQGLTNEKLFFGSGTQLSVL.

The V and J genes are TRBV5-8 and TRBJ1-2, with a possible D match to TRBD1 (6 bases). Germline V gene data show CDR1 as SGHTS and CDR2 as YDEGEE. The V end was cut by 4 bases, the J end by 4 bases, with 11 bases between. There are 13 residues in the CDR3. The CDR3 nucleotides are TGTGCCAGCAGCCTGGACAGCCTCTATGGCTACACCTTC. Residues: CASSLDSLYGYTF.

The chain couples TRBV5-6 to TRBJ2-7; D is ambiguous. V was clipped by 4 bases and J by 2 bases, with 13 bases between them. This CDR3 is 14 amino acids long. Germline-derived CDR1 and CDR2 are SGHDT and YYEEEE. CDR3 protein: CASSPVGRTYEQYF. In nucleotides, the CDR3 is TGTGCCAGCAGCCCCGTCGGCAGAACCTACGAGCAGTACTTC.

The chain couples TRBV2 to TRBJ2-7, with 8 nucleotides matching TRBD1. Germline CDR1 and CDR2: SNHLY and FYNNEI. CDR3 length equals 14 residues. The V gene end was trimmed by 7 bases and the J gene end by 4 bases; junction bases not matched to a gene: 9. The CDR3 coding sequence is TGTGCCAGCAACGCAGGGGGCGCAAAATACGAGCAGTACGTC. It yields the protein CASNAGGAKYEQYV.

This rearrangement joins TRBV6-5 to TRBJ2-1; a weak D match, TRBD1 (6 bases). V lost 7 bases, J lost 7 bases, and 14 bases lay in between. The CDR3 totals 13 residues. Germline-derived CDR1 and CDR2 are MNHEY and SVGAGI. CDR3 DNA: TGTGCCAGCACCTACAATACAGGGAATGAGCAGTTCTTC. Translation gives CASTYNTGNEQFF.

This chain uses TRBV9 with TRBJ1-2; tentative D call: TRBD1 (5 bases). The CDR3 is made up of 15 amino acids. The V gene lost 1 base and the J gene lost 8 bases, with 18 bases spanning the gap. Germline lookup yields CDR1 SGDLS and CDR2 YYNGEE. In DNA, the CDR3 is TGTGCCAGCAGCGTACAGGGACGGCCTGGAATGGGCTACACCTTC. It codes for CASSVQGRPGMGYTF.

The CDR3 is CASSQGHVLGSSYNEQFF. The CDR3 DNA follows: TGCGCCAGCAGCCAGGGACACGTACTTGGGAGCTCCTACAATGAGCAGTTCTTC. The chain recombines TRBV4-1 with TRBJ2-1; possible D gene TRBD1, 6 bases. This CDR3 has 18 residues. The germline V gene has CDR1 MGHRA and CDR2 YSYEKL. With 3 bases removed from V and 0 bases from J, the gap between germline ends came to 18 bases.

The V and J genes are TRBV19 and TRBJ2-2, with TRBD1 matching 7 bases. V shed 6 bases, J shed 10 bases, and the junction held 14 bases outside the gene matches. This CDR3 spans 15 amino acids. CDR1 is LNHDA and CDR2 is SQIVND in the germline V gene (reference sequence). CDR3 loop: CASRPTQGPAEELFF. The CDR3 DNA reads TGTGCCAGTAGGCCGACACAGGGGCCGGCCGAGGAGCTGTTTTTT.

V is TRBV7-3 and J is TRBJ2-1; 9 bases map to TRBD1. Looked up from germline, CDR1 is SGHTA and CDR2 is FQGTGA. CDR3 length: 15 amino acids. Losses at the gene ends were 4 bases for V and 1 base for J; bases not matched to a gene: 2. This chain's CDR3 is CASSSDRGSYNEQFF. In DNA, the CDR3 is TGTGCCAGCAGCTCCGACAGGGGGTCCTACAATGAGCAGTTCTTC.

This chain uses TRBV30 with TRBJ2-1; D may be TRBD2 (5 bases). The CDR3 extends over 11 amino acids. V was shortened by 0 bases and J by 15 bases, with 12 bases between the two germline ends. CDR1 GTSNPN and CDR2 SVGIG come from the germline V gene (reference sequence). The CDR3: CAWSVLGEMFF. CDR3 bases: TGTGCCTGGAGTGTCCTTGGGGAGATGTTCTTC.

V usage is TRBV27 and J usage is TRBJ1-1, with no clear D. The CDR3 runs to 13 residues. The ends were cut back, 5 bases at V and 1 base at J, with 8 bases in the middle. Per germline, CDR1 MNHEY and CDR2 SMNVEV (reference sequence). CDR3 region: CASSLRRNTEAFF. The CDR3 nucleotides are TGTGCCAGCAGTCTTCGACGGAACACTGAAGCTTTCTTT.

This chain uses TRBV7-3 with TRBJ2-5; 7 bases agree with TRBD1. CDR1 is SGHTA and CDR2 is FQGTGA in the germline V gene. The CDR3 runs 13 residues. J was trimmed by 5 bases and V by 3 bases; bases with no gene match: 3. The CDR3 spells CASSFGRGETQYF. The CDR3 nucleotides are TGTGCCAGCAGCTTCGGCAGGGGGGAGACCCAGTACTTC.

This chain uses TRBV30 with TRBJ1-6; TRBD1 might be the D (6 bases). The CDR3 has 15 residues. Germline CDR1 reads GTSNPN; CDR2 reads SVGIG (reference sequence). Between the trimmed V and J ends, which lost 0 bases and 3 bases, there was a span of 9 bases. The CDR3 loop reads CAWSVQGSYNSPLHF. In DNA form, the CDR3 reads TGTGCCTGGAGTGTACAGGGCAGCTATAATTCACCCCTCCACTTT.

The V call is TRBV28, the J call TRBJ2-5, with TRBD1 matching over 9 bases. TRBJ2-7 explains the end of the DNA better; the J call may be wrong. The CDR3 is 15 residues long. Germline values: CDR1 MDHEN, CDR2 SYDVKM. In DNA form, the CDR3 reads TGTGCCAGCGTCCCCCGGACAGGGGCCGGCTACGAGCAGTACTTC. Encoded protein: CASVPRTGAGYEQYF.

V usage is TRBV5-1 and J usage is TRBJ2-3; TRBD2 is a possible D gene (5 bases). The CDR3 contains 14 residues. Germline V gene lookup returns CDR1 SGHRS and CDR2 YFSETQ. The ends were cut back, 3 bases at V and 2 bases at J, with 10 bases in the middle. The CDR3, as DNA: TGCGCCAGCAGCTCCACGGACTTCACAGATACGCAGTATTTT. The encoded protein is CASSSTDFTDTQYF.

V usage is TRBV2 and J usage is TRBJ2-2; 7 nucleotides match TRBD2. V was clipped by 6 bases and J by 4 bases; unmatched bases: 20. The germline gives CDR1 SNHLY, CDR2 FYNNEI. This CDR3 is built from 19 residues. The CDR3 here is CASSGGPLSWASGTGELFF. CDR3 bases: TGTGCCAGCAGCGGAGGGCCTTTGTCGTGGGCTAGCGGCACCGGGGAGCTGTTTTTT.

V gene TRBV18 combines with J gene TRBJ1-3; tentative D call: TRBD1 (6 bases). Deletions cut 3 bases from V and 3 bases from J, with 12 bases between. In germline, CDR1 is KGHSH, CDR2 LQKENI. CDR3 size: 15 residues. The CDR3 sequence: CASSPGTRSGNTIYF. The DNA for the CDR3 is TGTGCCAGCTCACCCGGGACACGGAGTGGAAACACCATATATTTT.

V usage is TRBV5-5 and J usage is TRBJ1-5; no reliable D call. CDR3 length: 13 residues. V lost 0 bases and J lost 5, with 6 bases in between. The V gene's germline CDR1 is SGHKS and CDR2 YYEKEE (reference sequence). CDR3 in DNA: TGTGCCAGCAGCTTGGCCGAAGATCAGCCCCAGCATTTT. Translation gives CASSLAEDQPQHF.

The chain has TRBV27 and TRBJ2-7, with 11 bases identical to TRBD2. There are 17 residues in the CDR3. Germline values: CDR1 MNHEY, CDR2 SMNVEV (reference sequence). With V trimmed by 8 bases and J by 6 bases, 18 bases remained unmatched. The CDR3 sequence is CASDGRELAGERGEQYV. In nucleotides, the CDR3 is TGTGCCAGCGATGGAAGAGAACTAGCGGGGGAGAGAGGCGAGCAGTACGTC.

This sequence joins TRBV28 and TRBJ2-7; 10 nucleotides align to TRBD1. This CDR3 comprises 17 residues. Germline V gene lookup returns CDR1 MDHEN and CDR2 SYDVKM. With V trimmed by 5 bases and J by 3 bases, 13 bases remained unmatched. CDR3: CASSPSGTGAHLYEQYV. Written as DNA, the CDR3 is TGTGCCAGCAGTCCATCCGGGACAGGGGCCCACCTCTACGAGCAGTACGTC.

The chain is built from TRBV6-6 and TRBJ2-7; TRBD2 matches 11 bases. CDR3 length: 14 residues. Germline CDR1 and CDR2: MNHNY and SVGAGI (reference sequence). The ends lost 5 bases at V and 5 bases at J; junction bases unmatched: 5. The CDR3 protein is CASSTTGLADEQYV. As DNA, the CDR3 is TGTGCCAGCAGTACTACGGGACTAGCGGACGAGCAGTACGTC.

CDR3 DNA: TGTGCCAGCAACAGGCGGGGGACCCAAGAGACCCAGTACTTC. It yields the protein CASNRRGTQETQYF. V usage is TRBV11-1 and J usage is TRBJ2-5; 7 nucleotides line up with TRBD2. The CDR3 spans 14 residues. Germline V gene data show CDR1 as SGHAT and CDR2 as FQDESV (reference sequence). V shed 7 bases and J 1 base; nucleotides not matched to a gene: 6.